This T cell receptor beta chain was recovered during a study of CD8+ T cells in alopecia areata. About the research overall: Treated patients were dosed with oral tofacitinib, taking 5 to 10 mg twice daily.

Germline CDR1 is MNHEY and CDR2 is SVGAGI. The V end lost 5 bases, the J end lost 1 base, and 8 bases lay between the germline ends. The CDR3 covers 13 residues. General study points: TCRs were shared less clearly across patients than in mice, possibly for HLA-related reasons. Among the top 100, expanded CD8+ clones were significantly decreased by tofacitinib, as was scalp clonality. A great number of expanded lesional clones endured in scalp and blood during tofacitinib.

In regard to this clone: Its antigen is undetermined.

Treatment specified: oral pan-JAK inhibitor, 5-10 mg twice daily. Extraction and reverse transcription of RNA yielded cDNA as the sequencing template. Sequencing used immunoSEQ multiplex PCR; TCRdb keeps in-frame clones, though not all of them. The repertoire holds more than 200,000 clones, with over 60% as singletons. The starting material was CD4+ T cells sorted from blood, obtained at week 4, from a patient treated with tofacitinib. The chain combines TRBV6-5 with TRBJ1-1; D ambiguous. This TCR derives from a human donor with alopecia areata. CDR3 loop: CASSNGKNTEAFF. The CDR3 DNA is TGTGCCAGCAGTAATGGCAAGAACACTGAAGCTTTCTTT.